These 28 T cell receptor beta chains originate from one sample sequenced in a study of cytomegalovirus exposure and HLA in healthy donors. A multiplex PCR was run with 60 Vbeta primers and 13 Jbeta primers. Generated by immunoSEQ multiplex PCR, the TCRdb table keeps only in-frame clones and is missing some. The sample holds roughly 100,000 clones, 65% to 90% seen once. The specimen was PBMCs. The source of these receptors is a man aged 30-40 years in good health and CMV-seropositive.

The rearrangement uses TRBV2 and TRBJ2-5, with unresolved D. Trimming pared 4 bases from V and 4 bases from J, leaving 4 bases between. The CDR3 has 11 amino acids. Germline V lookup: CDR1 SNHLY, CDR2 FYNNEI. In DNA, the CDR3 is TGTGCCAGCAGTGCATTAGAGACCCAGTACTTC. Encoded protein: CASSALETQYF.

The chain has TRBV6-5 and TRBJ1-1; D not certain. CDR1 is MNHEY and CDR2 is SVGAGI in the germline V gene. V was clipped by 5 bases and J by 4 bases, with 11 bases between them. The CDR3 is made up of 13 amino acids. CDR3 nucleotide sequence: TGTGCCAGCAGTCTCCTGGGCCCCACTGAAGCTTTCTTT. Translating gives CASSLLGPTEAFF.

This clone was observed at least ten times. V usage is TRBV5-4 and J usage is TRBJ2-7; weak D call: TRBD1 (6 bases). V was clipped by 3 bases and J by 6 bases, with 13 bases between them. The CDR3 is made up of 13 amino acids. Germline assignment: CDR1 SGHNT and CDR2 YYREEE (reference sequence). The CDR3 loop reads CASSSGHTGEQYF. The CDR3 region has the DNA TGTGCCAGCAGCTCGGGACACACAGGCGAGCAGTACTTC.

The V call is TRBV5-1, the J call TRBJ1-4; 7 bases fit TRBD1. CDR1 SGHRS and CDR2 YFSETQ come from the germline V gene. V was pared by 2 bases and J by 5 bases, with 9 bases of the junction left unmatched. The CDR3 is made up of 16 amino acids. DNA for the CDR3: TGCGCCAGCAGCTTAATAAAGACAGGGACGAATGAAAAACTGTTTTTT. Residues: CASSLIKTGTNEKLFF.

The chain is built from TRBV6-1 and TRBJ2-1; 8 bases match TRBD1. The CDR3 loop spans 14 amino acids. CDR1 is MNHNS and CDR2 is SASEGT in the germline V gene. With V trimmed by 6 bases and J by 2 bases, 3 bases remained unmatched. The DNA for the CDR3 is TGTGCCAGCAGCCGGGACAGGACCTACAATGAGCAGTTCTTC. Protein product: CASSRDRTYNEQFF.

This clone was seen once. The gene calls are TRBV6-5 and TRBJ2-2, with D uncertain. The V and J ends lost 0 bases and 3 bases respectively, with 8 bases between them. Looked up from germline, CDR1 is MNHEY and CDR2 is SVGAGI. This CDR3 region has 15 residues. The CDR3 here is CASSYSSGYTGELFF. CDR3 DNA sequence: TGTGCCAGCAGTTACTCATCCGGGTACACCGGGGAGCTGTTTTTT.

V gene TRBV5-1 combines with J gene TRBJ1-1; 7 bases are a match to TRBD1. V lost 4 bases to trimming and J lost 1 base; unmatched junction nucleotides: 4. The CDR3 contains 14 residues. Germline-derived CDR1 and CDR2 are SGHRS and YFSETQ. The CDR3 reads CASSPGQWNTEAFF. The CDR3, as DNA: TGCGCCAGCAGCCCGGGACAGTGGAACACTGAAGCTTTCTTT. The whole variable domain, remainder taken from reference TRBV5-1 and TRBJ1-1, is KAGVTQTPRYLIKTRGQQVTLSCSPISGHRSVSWYQQTPGQGLQFLFEYFSETQRNKGNFPGRFSGRQFSNSRSEMNVSTLELGDSALYLCASSPGQWNTEAFFGQGTRLTVV.

This clone appeared a few times. This chain links TRBV29-1 with TRBJ2-7, with a possible D match to TRBD2 (6 bases). V was pared by 5 bases and J by 4 bases, with 15 bases between. CDR1 is SQVTM, CDR2 ANQGSEA, per germline. This CDR3 region has 13 residues. The CDR3 here is CSVRETKDYEQYF. As DNA, the CDR3 is TGCAGCGTTCGGGAGACAAAGGATTACGAGCAGTACTTC.

The chain's CDR3 is CASSWTSLTDTQYF. CDR3 nucleotides: TGTGCCAGCAGTTGGACTAGTCTCACAGATACGCAGTATTTT. The J gene is TRBJ2-3, the V gene TRBV27, with 7 bases matching TRBD2. V lost 4 bases and J lost 2; bases outside the gene matches: 3. CDR1 and CDR2 from the germline V gene are MNHEY and SMNVEV (reference sequence). There are 14 residues in the CDR3.

The sample holds a few counts of this clone. The V and J genes are TRBV5-8 and TRBJ2-5, with 11 bases identical to TRBD1. The germline gives CDR1 SGHTS, CDR2 YDEGEE. The CDR3 length is 17 residues. Trimming removed 0 bases from V and 1 base from J; junction bases left unmatched: 5. The CDR3 loop reads CASSLAVGTGGQETQYF. CDR3 sequence (DNA): TGTGCCAGCAGCTTGGCCGTCGGGACAGGGGGCCAAGAGACCCAGTACTTC. Full variable domain (outside the CDR3, taken from reference TRBV5-8 and TRBJ2-5): EAGVTQSPTHLIKTRGQQATLRCSPISGHTSVYWYQQALGLGLQFLLWYDEGEERNRGNFPPRFSGRQFPNYSSELNVNALELEDSALYLCASSLAVGTGGQETQYFGPGTRLLVL.

The genes are TRBV5-4 and TRBJ2-7, with TRBD2 identical over 8 bases. V dropped 5 bases and J dropped 1; count of bases not matched to a gene: 11. Germline V lookup: CDR1 SGHNT, CDR2 YYREEE (reference sequence). The CDR3 consists of 16 residues. CDR3 nucleotide sequence: TGTGCCAGCAGATTACTAGGGCGGGGGGAATCCTACGAGCAGTACTTC. Protein: CASRLLGRGESYEQYF.

This clone was found a few times. The chain carries TRBV20-1 and TRBJ1-2; D is perhaps TRBD1 (5 bases). Trimming stripped 6 bases from V and 7 bases from J, with 12 bases between. The CDR3 length is 11 residues. The germline V gene has CDR1 DFQATT and CDR2 SNEGSKA (reference sequence). The CDR3 is CSAPQGSGYTF. The CDR3 DNA is TGCAGTGCCCCCCAGGGCTCTGGCTACACCTTC.

The chain links TRBV7-6 to TRBJ1-5; no reliable D call. This CDR3 contains 16 residues. CDR1 and CDR2 (germline): SGHVS, FNYEAQ. Trimming took 1 base from V and 3 from J, leaving 13 bases between them. CDR3 coding DNA: TGTGCCAGCAGCTTAGGCCCCGAGAGTTTCAATCAGCCCCAGCATTTT. Translated: CASSLGPESFNQPQHF.

The rearrangement uses TRBV5-1 and TRBJ1-6, with 11 bases matching TRBD1. The V gene end was trimmed by 4 bases and the J gene end by 7 bases; junction bases not matched to a gene: 10. CDR1 is SGHRS and CDR2 is YFSETQ in the germline V gene. The CDR3 runs to 17 residues. CDR3 nucleotides: TGCGCCAGCAGCCACGGACAGGGGGCGGCCTGGAATTCACCCCTCCACTTT. Translated: CASSHGQGAAWNSPLHF.

This chain connects TRBV7-9 to TRBJ2-7; a possible D gene is TRBD2 (5 bases). Germline lookup yields CDR1 SEHNR and CDR2 FQNEAQ (reference sequence). The CDR3 is made up of 14 amino acids. Trimming cost V 5 bases and J 7 bases, with 18 bases left between them. This chain's CDR3 is CASSLVAGGREQYF. In nucleotides, the CDR3 is TGTGCCAGCAGCCTGGTGGCAGGAGGTAGGGAGCAGTACTTC.

This rearrangement joins TRBV9 to TRBJ2-3, with TRBD1 matching over 9 bases. This CDR3 is built from 15 residues. The V segment lost 4 bases and the J segment 5 bases; nucleotides outside the gene matches: 8. In germline, CDR1 is SGDLS, CDR2 YYNGEE. The CDR3 loop reads CASSTRTGEGDTQYF. The CDR3 DNA sequence: TGTGCCAGCAGCACCCGGACAGGGGAAGGAGATACGCAGTATTTT.

With respect to this clone: Other DNA variants within this sample encode the same CDR3. The V gene is TRBV19, the J gene TRBJ1-5; 10 nucleotides match TRBD1. V lost 2 bases and J lost 6; bases outside the gene matches: 4. CDR1 LNHDA and CDR2 SQIVND come from the germline V gene (reference sequence). The CDR3 length is 15 residues. CDR3 region: CASSISGTGVQPQHF. In DNA form, the CDR3 reads TGTGCCAGTAGTATATCTGGGACAGGGGTTCAGCCCCAGCATTTT.

The gene calls are TRBV11-2 and TRBJ1-1; tentative D call: TRBD1 (6 bases). Germline lookup yields CDR1 SGHAT and CDR2 FQNNGV. The V end lost 4 bases, the J end lost 5 bases, and 11 bases lay between the germline ends. The CDR3 is 13 amino acids. CDR3 DNA sequence: TGTGCCAGCAGCTCAGGGGTAGGGACTGAAGCTTTCTTT. Translating it yields CASSSGVGTEAFF.

V and J are TRBV6-1 and TRBJ2-5, with D perhaps TRBD2 (7 bases). The CDR3 spans 15 residues. Deletions cut 2 bases from V and 4 bases from J, with 14 bases between. Looked up from germline, CDR1 is MNHNS and CDR2 is SASEGT. The CDR3 DNA is TGTGCCAGCAGTGAACCGGCGGGGGCAGGAGAGACCCAGTACTTC. Translated: CASSEPAGAGETQYF.

The table lists this clone with a few counts. The chain carries TRBV28 and TRBJ1-6; TRBD1 matches 10 bases. Germline loops: CDR1 MDHEN, CDR2 SYDVKM. The length of the CDR3 is 16 residues. J was trimmed by 9 bases and V by 5 bases; bases with no gene match: 10. The CDR3 region has the DNA TGTGCCAGCAGTAGACAGGGGGCTAGGTTGAGTTCACCCCTCCACTTT. This encodes CASSRQGARLSSPLHF. Supplemented by reference TRBV28 and TRBJ1-6, the full variable domain reads DVKVTQSSRYLVKRTGEKVFLECVQDMDHENMFWYRQDPGLGLRLIYFSYDVKMKEKGDIPEGYSVSREKKERFSLILESASTNQTSMYLCASSRQGARLSSPLHFGNGTRLTVT.

This rearrangement joins TRBV15 to TRBJ2-7; D remains ambiguous. V was clipped by 0 bases and J by 0 bases, with 12 bases between them. CDR1 and CDR2 from the germline V gene are LNHNV and YYDKDF (reference sequence). The CDR3 is 16 residues long. In DNA form, the CDR3 reads TGTGCCACCAGCAGAGATCGACAAAGCAGCTCCTACGAGCAGTACTTC. Protein product: CATSRDRQSSSYEQYF.

This clone showed up just a few times. The rearrangement joins TRBV5-4 to TRBJ1-3; tentatively, D is TRBD1 (5 bases). This CDR3 is 16 amino acids long. The germline V gene has CDR1 SGHNT and CDR2 YYREEE (reference sequence). V shed 1 base and J shed 2 bases, with 13 bases lying between them. CDR3 residues: CASSLNPVGAGNTIYF. The CDR3 bases are TGTGCCAGCAGCTTGAACCCCGTAGGGGCTGGAAACACCATATATTTT.

This clone was seen once. The gene calls are TRBV6-4 and TRBJ2-2; 16 bases line up with TRBD2. The CDR3 is 19 amino acids. With V trimmed by 4 bases and J by 5 bases, 10 bases remained unmatched. Germline CDR1 and CDR2: MRHNA and SNTAGT. For the CDR3, the DNA is TGTGCCAGCAGTGTAAGGTGGGGACTAGCGGGGGGGCCAACCGGGGAGCTGTTTTTT. Its protein is CASSVRWGLAGGPTGELFF.

The rearrangement uses TRBV4-3 and TRBJ2-5; the match to TRBD2 covers 11 bases. CDR3 length equals 18 residues. With 0 bases clipped from V and 1 base from J, the junction kept 7 bases outside the gene matches. The V gene's germline CDR1 is LGHNA and CDR2 YSLEER. The CDR3 region is CASSQEITSGGIQETQYF. Written as DNA, the CDR3 is TGCGCCAGCAGCCAAGAAATTACTAGCGGGGGAATCCAAGAGACCCAGTACTTC.

The CDR3 region is CASSPWTANEKLFF. In nucleotides, the CDR3 is TGTGCCAGCAGCCCCTGGACAGCTAATGAAAAACTGTTTTTT. V and J are TRBV5-8 and TRBJ1-4; maybe TRBD1 (6 bases). The CDR3 is 14 residues long. Germline V lookup: CDR1 SGHTS, CDR2 YDEGEE. V lost 4 bases and J 3 bases, leaving 10 bases between the germline ends.

The chain links TRBV19 to TRBJ2-7, with D perhaps TRBD1 (5 bases). V lost 7 bases and J 0 bases, leaving 13 bases between the germline ends. The CDR3 consists of 14 residues. Germline V gene sequence: CDR1 LNHDA, CDR2 SQIVND (reference sequence). The CDR3 nucleotides read TGTGCCAGTACTTCCACAGGAAACTCCTACGAGCAGTACTTC. Translated, it gives CASTSTGNSYEQYF.

This sequence joins TRBV2 and TRBJ2-3; D gene ambiguous. The V and J ends lost 8 bases and 5 bases respectively, with 11 bases between them. CDR1 SNHLY and CDR2 FYNNEI come from the germline V gene. The CDR3 sequence is 12 residues long. Here the CDR3 reads CASELLGDTQYF. Here the CDR3 DNA reads TGTGCCAGCGAATTACTTGGAGATACGCAGTATTTT.

This clone was seen a single time. This chain uses TRBV7-8 with TRBJ1-5; 9 positions match TRBD1. This CDR3 is 17 amino acids long. Trimming at V came to 5 bases and at J to 3 bases, leaving 11 bases not matched to a gene. Germline CDR1 and CDR2: SGHVS and FQNEAQ. In nucleotides, the CDR3 is TGTGCCAGCAGCATAGGTCTTGGGACAGGGCTCAATCAGCCCCAGCATTTT. Its translation is CASSIGLGTGLNQPQHF.